This T cell receptor (beta chain) is drawn from a study of molecular identifiers for immune sequencing clone quantification. Preparation methods for the bulk TCR libraries were those previously described, with listed TCR primers. One entry per CDR3 protein results from TCRdb running MiXCR on the PCR reads. The data show some 89,000 distinct CDR3 sequences, approximately 24% seen once. Naive CD8 T cells were picked out by sorting for CD8+CD4-CCR7+CD45RA+. Germline V CDR1 and CDR2: MDHEN, SYDVKM. This CDR3 is built from 15 residues. Points on this clonotype: The junction differs from germline at one of its ends, possibly a read error.

The genes are TRBV28 and TRBJ2-7; 8 bases align to TRBD2. Sequencing was done on a sample of naive CD8+ T cells from blood, with Jurkat cell RNA spiked in. The subset denotes: FACS-sorted CD8+CD4-CCR7+CD45RA+ naive T cells. The receptor's source is a human donor in good health. Some libraries in this study had Jurkat cell RNA spiked in. CDR3 loop: CASSLTAGVLYERYF. DNA of the CDR3: TGTGCCAGCAGTTTAACAGCGGGAGTCCTCTACGAGCGGTACTTC. The full variable domain, with the rest looked up from reference TRBV28 and TRBJ2-7, is DVKVTQSSRYLVKRTGEKVFLECVQDMDHENMFWYRQDPGLGLRLIYFSYDVKMKEKGDIPEGYSVSREKKERFSLILESASTNQTSMYLCASSLTAGVLYERYFGPGTRLTVT.